This T cell receptor beta chain was sequenced during a study of Ad26.COV2.S vaccination and SARS-CoV-2 variants. Study-level results: Analyses of TCR breadth and depth may have underestimated total T cell responses. Measurement of non-spike TCR breadth gave similar results in vaccine and placebo recipients.

Treatment meaning: some 20 received Ad26.COV2.S at low or high dose, single or two shots; roughly 5 received placebo; per-sample allocation not given. At day 63 after the first vaccine or placebo injection, samples were drawn. Profiling relied on immunoSEQ multiplex PCR, and the TCRdb table lists in-frame clones only, not all of them. In the table there are 410,000 or so clones, 75% to 95% of which are singletons. The CDR3 is made up of 14 amino acids. V lost 0 bases to trimming and J lost 7 bases, with 12 bases between them. Germline lookup yields CDR1 LGHNA and CDR2 YSLEER. Comments on this clone: Its cognate antigen is unknown.

The V gene is TRBV4-3, the J gene TRBJ1-2; D is uncertain. Sequencing used peripheral blood, obtained in a trial of Ad26.COV2.S vaccine versus placebo. This receptor was identified in a person aged 18-65 years who received the Ad26.COV2.S COVID-19 vaccine or a placebo. The CDR3 reads CASSQEADLGGYTF. Written as DNA, the CDR3 is TGCGCCAGCAGCCAAGAGGCCGATTTGGGTGGCTACACCTTC.